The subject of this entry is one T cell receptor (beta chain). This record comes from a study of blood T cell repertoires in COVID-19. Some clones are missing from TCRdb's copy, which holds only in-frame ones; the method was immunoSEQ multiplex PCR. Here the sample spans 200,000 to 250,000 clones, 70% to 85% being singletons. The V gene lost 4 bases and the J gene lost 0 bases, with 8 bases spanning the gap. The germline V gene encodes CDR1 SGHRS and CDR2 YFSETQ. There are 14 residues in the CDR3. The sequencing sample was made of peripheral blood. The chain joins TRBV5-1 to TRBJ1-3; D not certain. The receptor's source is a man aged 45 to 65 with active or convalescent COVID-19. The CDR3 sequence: CASSEQNSGNTIYF. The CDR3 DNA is TGCGCCAGCAGCGAACAGAACTCTGGAAACACCATATATTTT. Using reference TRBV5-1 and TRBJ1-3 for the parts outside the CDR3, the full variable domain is KAGVTQTPRYLIKTRGQQVTLSCSPISGHRSVSWYQQTPGQGLQFLFEYFSETQRNKGNFPGRFSGRQFSNSRSEMNVSTLELGDSALYLCASSEQNSGNTIYFGEGSWLTVV.